The 20 T cell receptor beta chains below were found in one sample sequenced in a study of technical replicates of blood from a handful of donors. Repertoires were generated with immunoSEQ multiplex PCR, while TCRdb's copy carries only in-frame clones and drops some. The repertoire holds some 80,000 clones, with around 90% as singletons. Sequenced: T cells isolated from PBMCs. Receptor source: a human donor in good health.

The genes are TRBV7-7 and TRBJ2-2, with 7 bases that match TRBD1. V gave up 5 bases and J gave up 2 bases; unmatched junction bases: 14. Germline values: CDR1 SSHAT, CDR2 FNYEAQ (reference sequence). The CDR3 is 18 amino acids. The CDR3 region is CASSPNSDRVVNTGELFF. The CDR3 DNA is TGTGCCAGCAGCCCAAACTCAGACAGGGTGGTTAACACCGGGGAGCTGTTTTTT.

CDR3 sequence (DNA): TGTGCCAGCTATAGTTGGACAGGGAGTGACGGCTACACCTTC. Translated: CASYSWTGSDGYTF. V is TRBV6-5 and J is TRBJ1-2; the match to TRBD1 covers 8 bases. The germline V gene has CDR1 MNHEY and CDR2 SVGAGI. Losses at the gene ends were 8 bases for V and 8 bases for J; bases not matched to a gene: 13. The CDR3 loop spans 14 amino acids.

This clone has a single count. This sequence joins TRBV27 and TRBJ1-1, with TRBD1 matching over 11 bases. CDR3 length: 14 residues. Germline-derived CDR1 and CDR2 are MNHEY and SMNVEV (reference sequence). J gave up 6 bases and V 2 bases, and 2 bases lay outside the gene matches. The CDR3 sequence is CASSLRGQGAEAFF. CDR3 nucleotide sequence: TGTGCCAGCAGTTTAAGGGGACAGGGGGCTGAAGCTTTCTTT.

The chain employs TRBV5-1 and TRBJ1-5; 9 bases match TRBD1. CDR3 length equals 15 residues. The trim removed 4 bases at V and 3 bases at J, leaving 5 bases unmatched. Germline CDR1 is SGHRS and CDR2 is YFSETQ. The CDR3 protein is CASSLGQGSNQPQHF. Here the CDR3 DNA reads TGCGCCAGCAGCCTAGGACAGGGGTCCAATCAGCCCCAGCATTTT.

The chain is built from TRBV29-1 and TRBJ2-1; 8 bases are shared with TRBD1. J gave up 0 bases and V 0 bases, and 7 bases lay outside the gene matches. This CDR3 is 17 amino acids long. The germline V gene encodes CDR1 SQVTM and CDR2 ANQGSEA. CDR3 in amino acids: CSVEDRRTGSSYNEQFF. CDR3 DNA: TGCAGCGTTGAAGATCGAAGGACAGGGAGCTCCTACAATGAGCAGTTCTTC.

This clone was observed a handful of times. V usage is TRBV5-6 and J usage is TRBJ1-1; unclear D gene. The V gene's germline CDR1 is SGHDT and CDR2 YYEEEE. Trimming removed 0 bases at V and 4 bases at J, with 7 bases between. The CDR3 consists of 13 residues. The CDR3 DNA reads as TGTGCCAGCAGCTTGGTGATGAGCACTGAAGCTTTCTTT. Translating gives CASSLVMSTEAFF.

The chain joins TRBV4-2 to TRBJ1-6; TRBD1 matches 9 bases. V shed 3 bases and J 6 bases; nucleotides not matched to a gene: 6. The CDR3 is 16 amino acids. Germline V CDR1 and CDR2: LGHNA, YNFKEQ. DNA of the CDR3: TGTGCCAGCAGCCATGTGGGACAGGGCCCTAATTCACCCCTCCACTTT. Amino acids: CASSHVGQGPNSPLHF.

This clone was observed once. The rearrangement links TRBV28 to TRBJ1-1, with no clear D. Trimming stripped 4 bases from V and 5 bases from J, with 8 bases between. Per the germline V gene, CDR1 is MDHEN and CDR2 is SYDVKM. CDR3 length equals 12 residues. CDR3 sequence reads: CASSSGRTEAFF. The CDR3 DNA reads TGTGCCAGCAGTTCCGGTCGTACTGAAGCTTTCTTT.

The CDR3: CASSLARNQPQHF. The CDR3 DNA reads as TGTGCCAGCAGCTTGGCGAGGAATCAGCCCCAGCATTTT. The chain joins TRBV5-8 to TRBJ1-5; D unclear. The germline V gene encodes CDR1 SGHTS and CDR2 YDEGEE. The CDR3 spans 13 residues. V lost 0 bases, J lost 4 bases, and 5 bases lay in between. Combining the CDR3 with reference TRBV5-8 and TRBJ1-5 gives the whole variable domain EAGVTQSPTHLIKTRGQQATLRCSPISGHTSVYWYQQALGLGLQFLLWYDEGEERNRGNFPPRFSGRQFPNYSSELNVNALELEDSALYLCASSLARNQPQHFGDGTRLSIL.

The CDR3 DNA reads TGCGCCAGCACCCAGGGAAGGACTAGCGGTTCGGATACGCAGTATTTT. It is translated as CASTQGRTSGSDTQYF. The chain couples TRBV4-1 to TRBJ2-3; 10 nucleotides agree with TRBD2. V lost 7 bases to trimming and J lost 6 bases; unmatched junction nucleotides: 13. CDR1 and CDR2 from the germline V gene are MGHRA and YSYEKL. This CDR3 spans 16 amino acids.

The chain is built from TRBV9 and TRBJ2-1; D is undetermined. The germline V gene has CDR1 SGDLS and CDR2 YYNGEE. This CDR3 comprises 14 residues. The V and J ends lost 3 bases and 0 bases respectively, with 7 bases between them. The chain's CDR3 is CASSELSSYNEQFF. Here the CDR3 DNA reads TGTGCCAGCAGCGAACTGAGCTCCTACAATGAGCAGTTCTTC. Full variable domain (remainder filled in from reference TRBV9 and TRBJ2-1): DSGVTQTPKHLITATGQRVTLRCSPRSGDLSVYWYQQSLDQGLQFLIQYYNGEERAKGNILERFSAQQFPDLHSELNLSSLELGDSALYFCASSELSSYNEQFFGPGTRLTVL.

The chain carries TRBV28 and TRBJ2-1, with a possible D match to TRBD1 (6 bases). V dropped 7 bases and J dropped 12 bases, with 16 bases sitting between them. The CDR3 runs 12 residues. Germline-derived CDR1 and CDR2 are MDHEN and SYDVKM. The DNA of the CDR3 is TGTGCCAGCAATACAAGGGACAACGTGCAGTTCTTC. This sequence encodes CASNTRDNVQFF. The variable domain in full, with the rest retrieved from reference TRBV28 and TRBJ2-1, is DVKVTQSSRYLVKRTGEKVFLECVQDMDHENMFWYRQDPGLGLRLIYFSYDVKMKEKGDIPEGYSVSREKKERFSLILESASTNQTSMYLCASNTRDNVQFFGPGTRLTVL.

The chain employs TRBV6-1 and TRBJ1-2; D uncertain. Trimming stripped 3 bases from V and 4 bases from J, with 12 bases between. CDR1 and CDR2 (germline): MNHNS, SASEGT. The length of the CDR3 is 14 residues. Here the CDR3 DNA reads TGTGCCAGCAGTGAGGCTTTCGTCGTCTATGGCTACACCTTC. The encoded protein is CASSEAFVVYGYTF.

This clone has a single count. V usage is TRBV7-9 and J usage is TRBJ2-5, with D possibly matching TRBD1 (6 bases). Per the germline V gene, CDR1 is SEHNR and CDR2 is FQNEAQ (reference sequence). The CDR3 sequence is 16 residues long. V dropped 5 bases and J dropped 1 base, with 17 bases sitting between them. As DNA, the CDR3 is TGTGCCAGCAGCACTAGACAGGTATCCCCCCAAGAGACCCAGTACTTC. This translates into CASSTRQVSPQETQYF. The full variable domain, completed using reference TRBV7-9 and TRBJ2-5, is DTGVSQNPRHKITKRGQNVTFRCDPISEHNRLYWYRQTLGQGPEFLTYFQNEAQLEKSRLLSDRFSAERPKGSFSTLEIQRTEQGDSAMYLCASSTRQVSPQETQYFGPGTRLLVL.

The rearrangement links TRBV4-1 to TRBJ2-5, with 7 bases matching TRBD2. The CDR3 covers 17 residues. Germline CDR1 and CDR2: MGHRA and YSYEKL. After removal of 0 bases from V and 4 bases from J, the junction contained 11 bases not matched to a gene. CDR3 in DNA: TGCGCCAGCAGCCAAGAGGGGGGGGAGGGATCCTCAGAGACCCAGTACTTC. This translates into CASSQEGGEGSSETQYF.

The J gene is TRBJ1-4, the V gene TRBV28, with 9 bases matching TRBD1. The J segment lost 5 bases and the V segment lost 5 bases, leaving 6 bases of the junction unmatched. The CDR3 contains 15 residues. Germline V gives CDR1 MDHEN, CDR2 SYDVKM. CDR3 DNA sequence: TGTGCCAGCAGTCCCTTGGACAGGGGCAATGAAAAACTGTTTTTT. It yields the protein CASSPLDRGNEKLFF.

This sequence joins TRBV7-9 and TRBJ2-1; D might be TRBD1 (6 bases). V was clipped by 2 bases and J by 7 bases, with 6 bases between them. This CDR3 has 12 amino acids. Germline V gene sequence: CDR1 SEHNR, CDR2 FQNEAQ (reference sequence). CDR3: CASSLQGNEQFF. CDR3 DNA: TGTGCCAGCAGCTTACAGGGGAATGAGCAGTTCTTC.

This clone appeared once. In nucleotides, the CDR3 is TGTGCCAGCAGCTCCAAGGGACAGTACAATGAGCAGTTCTTC. It translates to CASSSKGQYNEQFF. V gene TRBV9 combines with J gene TRBJ2-1, with 7 nucleotides matching TRBD1. The CDR3 is 14 residues long. From germline, CDR1 is SGDLS and CDR2 YYNGEE. Trimming removed 4 bases from V and 4 bases from J; junction bases left unmatched: 5. Supplemented by reference TRBV9 and TRBJ2-1, the full variable domain reads DSGVTQTPKHLITATGQRVTLRCSPRSGDLSVYWYQQSLDQGLQFLIQYYNGEERAKGNILERFSAQQFPDLHSELNLSSLELGDSALYFCASSSKGQYNEQFFGPGTRLTVL.

This sequence joins TRBV7-9 and TRBJ2-1; TRBD1 agrees at 10 bases. The V and J ends lost 5 bases and 9 bases, in that order; junction bases with no gene match: 16. This CDR3 is built from 17 residues. The germline V gene has CDR1 SEHNR and CDR2 FQNEAQ (reference sequence). The CDR3 coding sequence is TGTGCCAGCAGCCCCACCCGCTCGGACAGGGGGTTAGGTGAGCAGTTCTTC. Translating gives CASSPTRSDRGLGEQFF.

V gene TRBV6-5 combines with J gene TRBJ2-5, with D possibly being TRBD1 (6 bases). The CDR3 loop spans 14 amino acids. V lost 7 bases, J lost 5 bases, and 17 bases lay in between. Germline loops: CDR1 MNHEY, CDR2 SVGAGI. This CDR3 is CASTSSGTRETQYF. CDR3 bases: TGTGCCAGCACCTCTTCCGGGACACGCGAGACCCAGTACTTC.